Listed here are 31 T cell receptor beta chains from one sample, sequenced in a study of regulatory T cells in long-lasting Graves disease. HTBI primers from iRepertoire and Arm-PCR of CDR3 regions yielded the TCR beta libraries. Via MiXCR, TCRdb re-called the multiplex PCR reads, giving one row per CDR3 protein. The sample contains 450,000 to 700,000 distinct CDR3 sequences, less than 15% of which appear only once. Regarding time point: newly diagnosed GD, antithyroid drugs for less than 3 months. From PBMCs, RNA was extracted and then used to make the TCR library. These same data were also listed under a study on T cells in Graves' hyperthyroidism and ophthalmopathy.

The sequencing here drew on peripheral blood mononuclear cells (PBMCs), taken at new diagnosis, from a patient treated with antithyroid drugs. The receptors shown here come from a man aged 25 to 45 with Graves disease.

The sample holds a few counts of this clonotype. Here the CDR3 reads CSVFGWGEVTYEQYF. CDR3 coding DNA: TGCAGCGTTTTCGGGTGGGGGGAGGTAACCTACGAGCAGTACTTC. This sequence joins TRBV29-1 and TRBJ2-7; D possibly corresponds to TRBD2 (6 bases). Germline CDR1 SQVTM, CDR2 ANQGSEA. V shed 5 bases and J shed 2 bases, with 19 bases lying between them. The CDR3 is 15 residues long.

The chain recombines TRBV13 with TRBJ2-1; possibly TRBD2 for D (5 bases). CDR1 and CDR2 (germline): PRHDT, FYEKMQ (reference sequence). Deletions cut 7 bases from V and 2 bases from J, with 21 bases between. The CDR3 has 17 residues. CDR3 nucleotide sequence: TGTGCCAGCATCCGAGTCCCCTGGCGGGTGCCCTACAATGAGCAGTTCTTC. This encodes CASIRVPWRVPYNEQFF.

The sample holds many counts of this clonotype. The chain combines TRBV20-1 with TRBJ2-7; TRBD1 or TRBD2 may be the D gene (6 bases each). Trimming took off 3 bases at V and 4 bases at J, with 10 bases between the two ends. Per germline, CDR1 DFQATT and CDR2 SNEGSKA (reference sequence). The CDR3 sequence is 12 residues long. The CDR3 DNA follows: TGCAGTGCTAGTACAGGGAGGTACGAGCAGTACTTC. Amino acid sequence: CSASTGRYEQYF.

This clonotype was seen repeatedly, ten times or more. The J gene is TRBJ2-1, the V gene TRBV29-1, with TRBD2 matching 8 bases. This CDR3 comprises 13 residues. Germline V gene lookup returns CDR1 SQVTM and CDR2 ANQGSEA. V was pared by 4 bases and J by 4 bases, with 3 bases of the junction left unmatched. CDR3 residues: CSVGSGGYNEQFF. In DNA form, the CDR3 reads TGCAGCGTTGGGTCGGGAGGGTACAATGAGCAGTTCTTC.

This chain links TRBV12-3 or TRBV12-4 with TRBJ1-1; D may be TRBD1 (5 bases). Trimming removed 6 bases at V and 4 bases at J, with 12 bases between. The CDR3 length is 13 residues. The CDR3 reads CASSAGGSTEAFF. In nucleotides, the CDR3 is TGTGCCAGCAGCGCTGGGGGGAGCACTGAAGCTTTCTTT.

This clonotype was counted at least ten times. This chain links TRBV29-1 with TRBJ2-7; 7 nucleotides line up with TRBD1. The CDR3 runs to 13 residues. Germline V gene lookup returns CDR1 SQVTM and CDR2 ANQGSEA. J lost 0 bases, V lost 7 bases, and 6 bases had no gene match. CDR3 amino acids: CSAARDSSYEQYF. In DNA form, the CDR3 reads TGCAGCGCCGCGAGGGACAGCTCCTACGAGCAGTACTTC.

The table lists this clonotype with a few counts. CDR3: CASAPGPDYEQYF. The CDR3 DNA sequence: TGCGCCAGCGCCCCGGGACCCGACTACGAGCAGTACTTC. V usage is TRBV10-1 and J usage is TRBJ2-7; either TRBD1 or TRBD2 may supply D (5 bases each). The germline V and J ends were trimmed by 8 bases and 3 bases, with 14 bases remaining between them. The length of the CDR3 is 13 residues. Germline CDR1 is WNHNN and CDR2 is SYGVQD (reference sequence).

Ten or more counts support this clonotype. This chain uses TRBV27 with TRBJ1-2, with a weak D call TRBD1 (5 bases). Trimming took off 5 bases at V and 8 bases at J, with 21 bases between the two ends. This CDR3 is built from 15 residues. From germline, CDR1 is MNHEY and CDR2 SMNVEV (reference sequence). The CDR3 spells CASSTFAGGARGYTF. The CDR3 DNA sequence: TGTGCCAGCAGTACCTTTGCGGGCGGGGCTCGAGGCTACACCTTC.

This clonotype has a count of ten or more. The V call is TRBV9, the J call TRBJ2-3; D gene ambiguous. V lost 0 bases to trimming and J lost 4 bases, with 3 bases between them. Per germline, CDR1 SGDLS and CDR2 YYNGEE. The CDR3 has 12 amino acids. The DNA of the CDR3 is TGTGCCAGCAGCGTAGGGTCAGATACGCAGTATTTT. Translation: CASSVGSDTQYF.

This sequence joins TRBV19 and TRBJ2-6; the match to TRBD1 covers 9 bases. This CDR3 comprises 16 residues. Germline V gives CDR1 LNHDA, CDR2 SQIVND (reference sequence). With V trimmed by 7 bases and J by 3 bases, 7 bases remained unmatched. This CDR3 reads CASMLQGAGGANVLTF. Written as DNA, the CDR3 is TGTGCCAGTATGCTACAGGGGGCCGGTGGGGCCAACGTCCTGACTTTC.

The V gene is TRBV6-1, the J gene TRBJ1-6, with a weak D call TRBD1 (5 bases). Germline CDR1 is MNHNS and CDR2 is SASEGT. The CDR3 extends over 17 amino acids. Trimming removed 6 bases at V and 7 bases at J, with 22 bases between. As DNA, the CDR3 is TGTGCCAGCAGCCGAGAAGGGGAGGGGCGAGGGAATTCACCCCTCCACTTT. Translated, it gives CASSREGEGRGNSPLHF.

This clonotype has just a few counts. Possible read error: a much larger clone is one base away. The genes are TRBV7-2 and TRBJ1-6, with 9 bases aligning to TRBD1. Germline assignment: CDR1 SGHTA and CDR2 FQGNSA. There are 16 residues in the CDR3. The DNA for the CDR3 is TGTGCCAGCAGCCAGACCTGGACAGGGGAGGGTTCACCCCTCCGCTTT. Amino acids: CASSQTWTGEGSPLRF.

The chain is built from TRBV7-8 and TRBJ1-2; a weak D match, TRBD1 (5 bases). The CDR3 length is 12 residues. V lost 0 bases to trimming and J lost 13 bases, with 12 bases between them. Germline-derived CDR1 and CDR2 are SGHVS and FQNEAQ. CDR3 nucleotides: TGTGCCAGCAGCTTAGCCAGGGACTCCCTCACCTTC. It yields the protein CASSLARDSLTF.

This clonotype was observed at least ten times. The chain carries TRBV7-4 and TRBJ1-5; TRBD1 aligns across 10 bases. V was clipped by 1 base and J by 4 bases; unmatched bases: 13. The CDR3 is 19 residues long. Germline-derived CDR1 and CDR2 are SGHVT and SQSDAQ. The CDR3 spells CASSLGRVRGTGVNQPQHF. The CDR3 DNA is TGTGCCAGCAGCTTAGGAAGGGTTCGGGGGACAGGGGTAAATCAGCCCCAGCATTTT.

This clonotype was recorded at least ten times. The chain has TRBV25-1 and TRBJ2-7, with TRBD2 matching 9 bases. The ends lost 11 bases at V and 3 bases at J; junction bases unmatched: 5. Germline-derived CDR1 and CDR2 are MGHDK and SYGVNS. This CDR3 is built from 12 residues. CDR3 loop: CAAGGQGYEQYF. CDR3 nucleotides: TGTGCCGCGGGAGGGCAGGGCTACGAGCAGTACTTC.

The rearrangement uses TRBV18 and TRBJ1-1; 8 positions match TRBD1. This CDR3 comprises 18 residues. Germline trimming cut 3 bases from V and 1 base from J; bases unmatched to any gene: 13. From germline, CDR1 is KGHSH and CDR2 LQKENI. CDR3 nucleotide sequence: TGTGCCAGCTCACCGCGGACAGGGCAAGGGTGGGGGAACACTGAAGCTTTCTTT. Its translation: CASSPRTGQGWGNTEAFF.

This clonotype was seen at least ten times. One end of the junction is discordant with germline, which a read error may explain. J is TRBJ1-6 and V is TRBV12-3 or TRBV12-4; TRBD1 is a possible D gene (5 bases). This CDR3 spans 12 amino acids. CDR3 sequence: CASSLGVSPLHF. CDR3 coding DNA: TGTGCCAGCAGCTTAGGGGTTTCACCCCTCCACTTT.

The rearrangement uses TRBV18 and TRBJ1-3, with D tentatively TRBD1 (5 bases). V dropped 8 bases and J dropped 0 bases, with 20 bases sitting between them. The germline V gene has CDR1 KGHSH and CDR2 LQKENI. This CDR3 comprises 17 residues. CDR3 protein: CASLERLRGDSGNTIYF. The DNA for the CDR3 is TGTGCCAGCCTGGAAAGGTTAAGGGGCGACTCTGGAAACACCATATATTTT.

This clonotype was seen repeatedly, ten times or more. V usage is TRBV7-9 and J usage is TRBJ2-1, with 14 nucleotides matching TRBD2. After removal of 6 bases from V and 3 bases from J, the junction contained 7 bases not matched to a gene. Germline V gene lookup returns CDR1 SEHNR and CDR2 FQNEAQ (reference sequence). The CDR3 is made up of 17 amino acids. The CDR3 protein is CASRPGLAGDIYNEQFF. CDR3 nucleotide sequence: TGTGCCAGCAGGCCGGGACTAGCGGGAGACATCTACAATGAGCAGTTCTTC.

This chain connects TRBV28 to TRBJ1-4; the D gene is possibly TRBD1 (5 bases). V was shortened by 6 bases and J by 3 bases, with 11 bases between the two germline ends. The CDR3 contains 14 residues. The germline CDR1 and CDR2 sequences are MDHEN and SYDVKM. The CDR3: CASSRDRSNEKLFF. CDR3 coding DNA: TGTGCCAGCAGCAGGGACCGCTCTAATGAAAAACTGTTTTTT. Looking up the rest from reference TRBV28 and TRBJ1-4 gives the full variable domain: DVKVTQSSRYLVKRTGEKVFLECVQDMDHENMFWYRQDPGLGLRLIYFSYDVKMKEKGDIPEGYSVSREKKERFSLILESASTNQTSMYLCASSRDRSNEKLFFGSGTQLSVL.

This clonotype was detected ten times or more. The chain carries TRBV7-9 and TRBJ2-7; 10 nucleotides match TRBD2. The CDR3 covers 14 residues. Germline values: CDR1 SEHNR, CDR2 FQNEAQ (reference sequence). With 5 bases clipped from V and 2 bases from J, the junction kept 3 bases outside the gene matches. CDR3 region: CASSPTSGAYEQYF. CDR3 in DNA: TGTGCCAGCAGCCCCACTAGCGGGGCCTACGAGCAGTACTTC. Filled out from reference TRBV7-9 and TRBJ2-7, the complete variable domain reads DTGVSQNPRHKITKRGQNVTFRCDPISEHNRLYWYRQTLGQGPEFLTYFQNEAQLEKSRLLSDRFSAERPKGSFSTLEIQRTEQGDSAMYLCASSPTSGAYEQYFGPGTRLTVT.

This clonotype was detected ten times or more. The chain carries TRBV2 and TRBJ1-5; 8 nucleotides agree with TRBD1. The CDR3 spans 15 residues. V was clipped by 4 bases and J by 7 bases; unmatched bases: 9. Germline CDR1 and CDR2: SNHLY and FYNNEI. The CDR3 DNA sequence: TGTGCCAGCAGTGTGGAACAGGGGGGCGGACAGCCCCAGCATTTT. This sequence encodes CASSVEQGGGQPQHF.

This clonotype appeared a few times. CDR3: CASSVSELVVPYEQYF. The DNA for the CDR3 is TGTGCCAGCAGCGTAAGTGAACTAGTCGTTCCCTACGAGCAGTACTTC. V gene TRBV9 combines with J gene TRBJ2-7, with a possible D match to TRBD2 (5 bases). The V end was cut by 1 base, the J end by 2 bases, with 16 bases between. The CDR3 consists of 16 residues. Per germline, CDR1 SGDLS and CDR2 YYNGEE.

In its sample, this clonotype was seen a few times. The chain carries TRBV11-2 and TRBJ2-6; D unresolved. Looked up from germline, CDR1 is SGHAT and CDR2 is FQNNGV. V shed 4 bases and J shed 0 bases, with 10 bases lying between them. This CDR3 is built from 16 residues. CDR3 loop: CASSSLTFSGANVLTF. The CDR3 DNA reads TGTGCCAGCAGCTCGCTAACATTCTCTGGGGCCAACGTCCTGACTTTC.

The chain recombines TRBV27 with TRBJ2-1, with 12 bases identical to TRBD2. Germline V gives CDR1 MNHEY, CDR2 SMNVEV (reference sequence). The CDR3 runs to 16 residues. The junction had 9 bases not matched to a gene; V was cut back by 5 bases and J by 7 bases. The CDR3 loop is CASSNTRTSGTNEQFF. The CDR3 DNA reads as TGTGCCAGCAGTAATACCCGGACTAGCGGGACGAATGAGCAGTTCTTC.

The chain couples TRBV30 to TRBJ2-4; 13 nucleotides line up with TRBD2. Looked up from germline, CDR1 is GTSNPN and CDR2 is SVGIG (reference sequence). The CDR3 has 17 residues. Trimming took 4 bases from V and 8 from J; bases not matched to a gene: 14. CDR3 protein: CAWKSEGLAGFGYIQYF. The DNA for the CDR3 is TGTGCCTGGAAGTCTGAGGGACTAGCGGGATTTGGCTACATTCAGTACTTC.

Comments on this clonotype: A far larger clone is a single base away, which makes a read error likely. The chain joins TRBV29-1 to TRBJ2-5; 12 bases match TRBD1. V lost 6 bases, J lost 11 bases, and 13 bases stayed unmatched. CDR1 and CDR2 from the germline V gene are SQVTM and ANQGSEA. This CDR3 has 14 residues. Here the CDR3 DNA reads TGCAGCGTGCGAAGGGACAGGGGGCTCGATGAGCAGTACTTC. It codes for CSVRRDRGLDEQYF. Based on the CDR3 plus reference TRBV29-1 and TRBJ2-5, the full variable domain is SAVISQKPSRDICQRGTSLTIQCQVDSQVTMMFWYRQQPGQSLTLIATANQGSEATYESGFVIDKFPISRPNLTFSTLTVSNMSPEDSSIYLCSVRRDRGLDEQYFGPGTRLLVL.

This chain connects TRBV20-1 to TRBJ2-7; the D gene is possibly TRBD1 (5 bases). CDR3 length: 14 amino acids. Germline V gives CDR1 DFQATT, CDR2 SNEGSKA (reference sequence). The V and J ends lost 2 bases and 3 bases respectively, with 14 bases between them. CDR3 DNA: TGCAGTGCTAGATTGCAGGGATTAAACTACGAGCAGTACTTC. It is translated as CSARLQGLNYEQYF.

This clonotype was found once. The chain couples TRBV4-1 to TRBJ2-1, with no clear D. This CDR3 spans 13 amino acids. The germline gives CDR1 MGHRA, CDR2 YSYEKL. With 4 bases removed from V and 4 bases from J, the gap between germline ends came to 8 bases. The CDR3 DNA sequence: TGCGCCAGCAGCCGGCCCAGTTACAATGAGCAGTTCTTC. The encoded protein is CASSRPSYNEQFF.

As regards this clonotype: Given a much more abundant clone one base away, this may be a read error. The V call is TRBV20-1, the J call TRBJ1-2; possibly TRBD1 for D (6 bases). The CDR3 contains 13 residues. The V gene's germline CDR1 is DFQATT and CDR2 SNEGSKA (reference sequence). The CDR3 is CCARGGLLYGYTF. The CDR3 DNA is TGCTGTGCTAGAGGGGGACTTTTATATGGCTACACCTTC.

This clonotype was found many times. The gene calls are TRBV12-3 or TRBV12-4 and TRBJ2-5; perhaps TRBD2 as D (5 bases). The length of the CDR3 is 16 residues. V dropped 2 bases and J dropped 2 bases, with 15 bases sitting between them. The CDR3 nucleotides read TGTGCCAGCAGTTTACGAGGACGGGGAACGCAAGAGACCCAGTACTTC. It encodes CASSLRGRGTQETQYF.